This TCR beta chain was identified during a study of CD8 T cells in Susac syndrome. RNA was extracted with the RNeasy kit, and a quantity of about 0.45 to 1 ug was reverse transcribed using random hexamers. One entry per CDR3 protein results from TCRdb running MiXCR on the immunoSEQ multiplex PCR reads. This table holds 330,000 or so distinct CDR3 sequences, about 91% found once. Germline V gene lookup returns CDR1 SNHLY and CDR2 FYNNEI. The CDR3 has 15 residues. Trimming stripped 7 bases from V and 8 bases from J, with 21 bases between. This sequence originates from a human donor with multiple sclerosis. The chain couples TRBV2 to TRBJ2-1; D remains ambiguous. Material: CD8+ T cells from PBMCs. CDR3: CASTETHLAPDEQFF. The CDR3 nucleotides are TGTGCCAGCACCGAGACGCATCTCGCCCCCGATGAGCAGTTCTTC. The variable domain in full, with the rest retrieved from reference TRBV2 and TRBJ2-1, is EPEVTQTPSHQVTQMGQEVILRCVPISNHLYFYWYRQILGQKVEFLVSFYNNEISEKSEIFDDQFSVERPDGSNFTLKIRSTKLEDSAMYFCASTETHLAPDEQFFGPGTRLTVL.